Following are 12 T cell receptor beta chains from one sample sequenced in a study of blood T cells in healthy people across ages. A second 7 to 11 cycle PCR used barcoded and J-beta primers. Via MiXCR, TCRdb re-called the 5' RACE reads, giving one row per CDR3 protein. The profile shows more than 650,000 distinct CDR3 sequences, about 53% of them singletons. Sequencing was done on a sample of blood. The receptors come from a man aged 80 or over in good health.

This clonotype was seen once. DNA for the CDR3: TGCAGTGCTAGGAGGGCGGGACTAGTCTTTAGCGACAGATACGCGTATTTT. It yields the protein CSARRAGLVFSDRYAYF. The rearrangement joins TRBV20-1 to TRBJ2-3; 8 bases are shared with TRBD2. V was pared by 3 bases and J by 14 bases, with 25 bases of the junction left unmatched. The germline CDR1 and CDR2 sequences are DFQATT and SNEGSKA (reference sequence). The CDR3 length is 17 residues.

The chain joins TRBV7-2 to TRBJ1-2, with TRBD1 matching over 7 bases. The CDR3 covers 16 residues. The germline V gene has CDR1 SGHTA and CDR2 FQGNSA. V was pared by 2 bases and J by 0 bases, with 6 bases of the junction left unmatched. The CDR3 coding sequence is TGTGCCAGCAGCTTACCCCGGGACAGCTCTAACTATGGCTACACCTTC. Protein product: CASSLPRDSSNYGYTF.

The CDR3 DNA sequence: TGCGCCAGCAGCTTGAGGGGGGACTCAACTAATGAAAAACTGTTTTTT. Translating gives CASSLRGDSTNEKLFF. V gene TRBV5-1 combines with J gene TRBJ1-4; a weak D match, TRBD1 (6 bases). Germline CDR1 SGHRS, CDR2 YFSETQ. The V gene lost 1 base and the J gene lost 0 bases, with 10 bases spanning the gap. CDR3 size: 16 residues.

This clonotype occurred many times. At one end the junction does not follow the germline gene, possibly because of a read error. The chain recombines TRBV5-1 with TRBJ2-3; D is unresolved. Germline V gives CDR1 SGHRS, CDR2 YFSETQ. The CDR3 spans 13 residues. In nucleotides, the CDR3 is TGTGCCAGCAGCTTACCTAGCACAGATACGCAGTATTTT. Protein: CASSLPSTDTQYF. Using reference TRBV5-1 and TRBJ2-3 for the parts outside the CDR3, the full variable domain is KAGVTQTPRYLIKTRGQQVTLSCSPISGHRSVSWYQQTPGQGLQFLFEYFSETQRNKGNFPGRFSGRQFSNSRSEMNVSTLELGDSALYLCASSLPSTDTQYFGPGTRLTVL.

CDR3 bases: TGTGCCAGCAGCCGTACAGGGGGCGCGAGCAATCAGCCCCAGCATTTT. It translates to CASSRTGGASNQPQHF. The chain joins TRBV12-3 or TRBV12-4 to TRBJ1-5, with 9 positions matching TRBD1. The CDR3 has 16 residues. The ends lost 6 bases at V and 1 base at J; junction bases unmatched: 7.

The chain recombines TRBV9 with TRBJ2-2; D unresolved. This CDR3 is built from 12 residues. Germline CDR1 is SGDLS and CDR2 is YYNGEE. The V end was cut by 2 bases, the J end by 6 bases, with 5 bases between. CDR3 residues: CASSVRPGELFF. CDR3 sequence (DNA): TGTGCCAGCAGCGTTCGTCCCGGGGAGCTGTTTTTT.

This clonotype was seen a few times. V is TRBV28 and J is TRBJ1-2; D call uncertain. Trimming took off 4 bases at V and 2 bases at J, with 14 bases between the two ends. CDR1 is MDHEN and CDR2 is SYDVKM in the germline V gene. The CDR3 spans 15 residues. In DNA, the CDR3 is TGTGCCAGCAGTTCCCCCGCGGTGAGCAACTATGGCTACACCTTC. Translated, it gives CASSSPAVSNYGYTF.

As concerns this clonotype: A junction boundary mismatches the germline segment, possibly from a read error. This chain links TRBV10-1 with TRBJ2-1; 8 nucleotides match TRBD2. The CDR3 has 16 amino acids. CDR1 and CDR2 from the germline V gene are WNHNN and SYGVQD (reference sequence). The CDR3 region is CASSESRAGVVGELFF. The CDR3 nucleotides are TGCGCCAGCAGTGAGTCGAGAGCGGGAGTTGTCGGGGAGCTGTTCTTC.

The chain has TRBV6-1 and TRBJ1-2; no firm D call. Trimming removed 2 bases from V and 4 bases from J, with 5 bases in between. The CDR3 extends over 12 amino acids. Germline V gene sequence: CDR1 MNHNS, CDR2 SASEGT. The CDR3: CASSETAYGYTF. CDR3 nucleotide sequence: TGTGCCAGCAGTGAAACTGCCTATGGCTACACCTTC.

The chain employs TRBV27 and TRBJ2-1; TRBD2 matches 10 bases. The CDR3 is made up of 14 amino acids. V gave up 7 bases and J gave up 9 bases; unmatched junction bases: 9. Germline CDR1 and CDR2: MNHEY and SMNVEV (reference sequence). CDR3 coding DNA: TGTGCCAGCACCGGGGTAGCGGGAGGCGGTGAGCAGTTCTTC. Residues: CASTGVAGGGEQFF.

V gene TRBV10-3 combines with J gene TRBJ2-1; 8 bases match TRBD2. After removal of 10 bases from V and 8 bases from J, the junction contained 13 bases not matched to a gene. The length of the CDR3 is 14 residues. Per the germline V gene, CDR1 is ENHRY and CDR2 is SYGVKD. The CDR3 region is CANQEQAGEYEQFF. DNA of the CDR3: TGTGCCAACCAAGAGCAAGCGGGAGAATATGAGCAGTTCTTC.

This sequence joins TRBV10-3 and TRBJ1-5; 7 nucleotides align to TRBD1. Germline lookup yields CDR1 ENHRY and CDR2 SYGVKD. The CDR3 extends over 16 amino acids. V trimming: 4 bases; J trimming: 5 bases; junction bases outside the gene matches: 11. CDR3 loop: CAISATTGLVDQPQHF. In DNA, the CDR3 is TGTGCCATCAGTGCGACGACAGGGTTGGTGGATCAGCCCCAGCATTTT.